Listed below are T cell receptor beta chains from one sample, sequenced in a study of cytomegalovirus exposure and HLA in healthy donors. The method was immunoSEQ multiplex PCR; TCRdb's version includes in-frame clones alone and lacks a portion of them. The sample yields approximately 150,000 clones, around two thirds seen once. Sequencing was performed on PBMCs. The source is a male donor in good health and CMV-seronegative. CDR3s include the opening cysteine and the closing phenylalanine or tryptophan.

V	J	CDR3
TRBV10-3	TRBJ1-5	CAISEDYSNQPQHF
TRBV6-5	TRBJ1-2	CASSGGGAHYGYTF
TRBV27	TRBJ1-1	CASSSGLSEAFF
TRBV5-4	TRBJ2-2	CASSRTSGGANTGELFF
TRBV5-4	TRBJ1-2	CASRDPRQGFDGYTF
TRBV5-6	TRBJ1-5	CASSIAGTGGYQPQHF
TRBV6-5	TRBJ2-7	CASSYSSGGSYEQYF
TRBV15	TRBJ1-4	CATSRDRGGKALFF
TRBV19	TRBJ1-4	CASSSGETNEKLFF
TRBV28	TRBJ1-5	CASSGFNQPQHF
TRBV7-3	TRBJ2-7	CASSSRDNSYEQYF
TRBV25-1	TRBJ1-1	CASSEIGVGTEAFF
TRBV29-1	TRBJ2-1	CSALYNEQFF
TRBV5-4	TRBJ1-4	CASSLGGAANEKLFF
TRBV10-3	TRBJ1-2	CATNPQGTEGYTF
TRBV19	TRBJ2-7	CASSMGQASYEQYF
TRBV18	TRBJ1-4	CASSPREGANEKLFF
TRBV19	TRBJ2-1	CASQLAGAHNEQFF
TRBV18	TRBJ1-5	CASSPNPGAQGQPQHF
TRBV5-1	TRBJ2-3	CASSLSGGPADTQYF
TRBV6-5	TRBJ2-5	CASSYSGRGSRETQYF
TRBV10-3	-	CAIRDRGSSYEQYF
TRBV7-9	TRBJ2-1	CSSSSRTSGGAYEQFF
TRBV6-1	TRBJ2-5	CASSEGQGAETQYF
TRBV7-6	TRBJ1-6	CASSLLQGNSPLHF
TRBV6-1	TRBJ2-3	CASSAPRLAGFGTDTQYF
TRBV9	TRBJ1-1	CASSVEVNKGLGTEAFF
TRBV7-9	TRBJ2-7	CASSLWGGRERGEQYF
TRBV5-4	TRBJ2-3	CASSLRVAGWGDTQYF
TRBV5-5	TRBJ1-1	CASTPWAQGMNTEAFF
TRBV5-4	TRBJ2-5	CASSLLLAGQETQYF
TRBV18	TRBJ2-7	CASSPELSYEQYF
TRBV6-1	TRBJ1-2	CASSGGGPRGRGYGYTF
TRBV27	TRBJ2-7	CASSLEDRGPTEQYF
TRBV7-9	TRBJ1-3	CASQTGGTGNTIYF
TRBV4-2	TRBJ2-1	CASSQVAGGYNEQFF
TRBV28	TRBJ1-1	CASGVPGGTEAFF
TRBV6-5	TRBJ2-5	CASTSDRVGQETQYF
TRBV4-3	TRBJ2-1	CASSQDRGRRYNEQFF